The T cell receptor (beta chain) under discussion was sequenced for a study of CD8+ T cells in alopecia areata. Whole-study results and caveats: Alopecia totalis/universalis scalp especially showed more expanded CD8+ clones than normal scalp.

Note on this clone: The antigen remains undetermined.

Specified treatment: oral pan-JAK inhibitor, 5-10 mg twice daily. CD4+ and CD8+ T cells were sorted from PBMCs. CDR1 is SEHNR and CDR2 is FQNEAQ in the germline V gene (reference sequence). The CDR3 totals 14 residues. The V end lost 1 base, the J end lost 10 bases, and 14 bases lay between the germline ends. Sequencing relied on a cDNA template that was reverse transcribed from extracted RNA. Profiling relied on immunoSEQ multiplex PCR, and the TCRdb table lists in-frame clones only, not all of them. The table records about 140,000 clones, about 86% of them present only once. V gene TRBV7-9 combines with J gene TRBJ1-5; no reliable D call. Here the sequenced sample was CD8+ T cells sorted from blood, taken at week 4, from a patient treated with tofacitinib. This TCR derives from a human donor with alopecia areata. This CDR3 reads CASSLGAAREPQHF. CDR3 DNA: TGTGCCAGCAGCTTAGGAGCAGCCCGGGAACCCCAGCATTTT.